This TCR beta chain was obtained from a study of human T cells and chemical hapten exposure. About the research overall: Mostly female, the patients presented with alopecia areata, totalis or universalis.

Many counts were recorded for this clonotype. TCRdb re-derived calls from the RACE reads in MiXCR, one entry per CDR3 protein. In the table there are just over 350,000 distinct CDR3 sequences, about 6% of which are singletons. Time point described: patch test 2, 6 weeks after DPC sensitization. Treatment specified: therapeutic diphenylcyclopropenone sensitization with weekly scalp DPC. This TCR came from a woman aged 18-29 years with alopecia areata. Some clones in this sample may be carry-over from other donors' samples. The material sequenced was whole blood, taken in connection with sensitization to the hapten diphenylcyclopropenone (DPC).

The CDR3 region is CASKGTSGANVLTF. The DNA of the CDR3 is TGTGCCAGCAAAGGGACGTCTGGGGCCAACGTCCTGACTTTC. The J gene is TRBJ2-6, the V gene TRBV2; D might be TRBD1 or TRBD2, each matching 5 bases. The CDR3 runs to 14 residues. In germline, CDR1 is SNHLY, CDR2 FYNNEI. V dropped 7 bases and J dropped 1 base, with 8 bases sitting between them.